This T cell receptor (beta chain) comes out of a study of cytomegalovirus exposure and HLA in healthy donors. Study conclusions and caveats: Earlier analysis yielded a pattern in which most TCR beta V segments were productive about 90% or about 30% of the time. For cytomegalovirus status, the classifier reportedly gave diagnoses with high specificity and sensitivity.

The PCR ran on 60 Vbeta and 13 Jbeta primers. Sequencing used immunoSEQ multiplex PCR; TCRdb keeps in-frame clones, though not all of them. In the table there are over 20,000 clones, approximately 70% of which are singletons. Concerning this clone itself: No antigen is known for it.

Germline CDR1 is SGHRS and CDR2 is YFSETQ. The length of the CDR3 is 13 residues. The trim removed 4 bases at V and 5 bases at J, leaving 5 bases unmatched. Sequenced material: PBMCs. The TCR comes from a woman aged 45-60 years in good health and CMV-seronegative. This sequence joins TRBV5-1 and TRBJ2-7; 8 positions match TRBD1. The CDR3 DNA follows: TGCGCCAGCAGCCGACAGGGGAGTAACGAGCAGTACTTC. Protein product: CASSRQGSNEQYF.